These T cell receptor beta chains were read from a single sample in a study of technical replicates of blood from several donors. Sequencing was performed with immunoSEQ multiplex PCR; in TCRdb, only in-frame clones are kept and a portion is missing. This table has about 61,000 clones, around 87% appearing once. The specimen sequenced was PBMCs. The receptor set was obtained from a human donor in good health. Some clones in this sample may be carry-over from other donors' samples. Each CDR3 is given with its conserved first and last residue. Fields, in order: CDR3 protein, CDR3 DNA, D gene, V gene, clone size, J gene. The D gene is left open where the match is weak. Only some rows state a clone size, as once, few, many or a class for expanded clones.

CDR3: CASSSMLGGGTGELFF
DNA: TGTGCCAGCAGCTCCATGCTCGGGGGGGGCACCGGGGAGCTGTTTTTT
D: TRBD2
V: TRBV7-7
size: once
J: TRBJ2-2

CDR3: CAISESAGYTF
DNA: TGTGCCATCAGTGAGTCGGCTGGCTACACCTTC
D: NA
V: TRBV10-3
size: few
J: TRBJ1-2

CDR3: CASSPSVGAPGELFF
DNA: TGTGCCAGCTCACCCTCGGTAGGGGCGCCCGGGGAGCTGTTTTTT
D: NA
V: TRBV18
size: NA
J: TRBJ2-2

CDR3: CASTPGSVRNTEAFF
DNA: TGTGCCAGTACCCCGGGGAGTGTAAGGAACACTGAAGCTTTCTTT
D: NA
V: TRBV19
size: NA
J: TRBJ1-1

CDR3: CAITGAGEQFF
DNA: TGTGCCATCACTGGAGCGGGCGAGCAGTTCTTC
D: NA
V: TRBV10-3
size: NA
J: TRBJ2-1

CDR3: CSVEEEAFEQYF
DNA: TGCAGCGTTGAAGAAGAAGCATTCGAGCAGTACTTC
D: NA
V: TRBV29-1
size: NA
J: TRBJ2-7

CDR3: CSASAGHAGFF
DNA: TGCAGTGCTAGTGCGGGGCATGCGGGGTTTTTT
D: NA
V: TRBV20-1
size: NA
J: TRBJ1-4

CDR3: CASSETSGASTDTQYF
DNA: TGTGCCAGCAGCGAGACTAGCGGGGCCAGCACAGATACGCAGTATTTT
D: TRBD2
V: TRBV7-3
size: NA
J: TRBJ2-3

CDR3: CASSLGRGPYEQYF
DNA: TGTGCCAGCAGCTTAGGCAGGGGTCCCTACGAGCAGTACTTC
D: NA
V: TRBV7-6
size: NA
J: TRBJ2-7

CDR3: CASSLHTGAYNEQFF
DNA: TGCGCCAGCAGCTTGCATACAGGGGCCTACAATGAGCAGTTCTTC
D: TRBD1
V: TRBV5-1
size: NA
J: TRBJ2-1

CDR3: CAWSVTGANYGYTF
DNA: TGTGCCTGGAGTGTGACAGGGGCGAACTATGGCTACACCTTC
D: TRBD1
V: TRBV30
size: NA
J: TRBJ1-2

CDR3: CASSLAGTGAYEQYF
DNA: TGCGCCAGCAGCTTGGCCGGGACAGGTGCCTACGAGCAGTACTTC
D: TRBD1
V: TRBV5-1
size: NA
J: TRBJ2-7

CDR3: CASSPSDPYEQYF
DNA: TGTGCCAGCTCACCTAGCGACCCCTACGAGCAGTACTTC
D: NA
V: TRBV18
size: NA
J: TRBJ2-7

CDR3: CASSQGLSTGEQYF
DNA: TGTGCCAGCAGCCAAGGACTATCAACGGGGGAGCAGTACTTC
D: NA
V: TRBV7-2
size: NA
J: TRBJ2-7

CDR3: CASSLLGSGNTIYF
DNA: TGTGCCAGCAGTCTTCTAGGCTCTGGAAACACCATATATTTT
D: NA
V: TRBV25-1
size: NA
J: TRBJ1-3

CDR3: CAGSGGNTIYF
DNA: TGTGCCGGTTCCGGGGGAAACACCATATATTTT
D: NA
V: TRBV19
size: NA
J: TRBJ1-3

CDR3: CACRGSSYNSPLHF
DNA: TGTGCCTGTAGGGGTAGCTCCTATAATTCACCCCTCCACTTT
D: NA
V: TRBV30
size: NA
J: TRBJ1-6

CDR3: CAISDRRGPGYSGYTF
DNA: TGTGCCATCAGTGACCGAAGAGGCCCAGGGTATTCTGGCTACACCTTC
D: NA
V: TRBV10-3
size: NA
J: TRBJ1-2

CDR3: CASSLPGLAGRYEQYF
DNA: TGTGCTAGCAGCTTACCGGGACTAGCGGGACGCTACGAGCAGTACTTC
D: TRBD2
V: TRBV11-2
size: NA
J: TRBJ2-7

CDR3: CAWTQAQVAGVLGEQYF
DNA: TGTGCCTGGACCCAGGCCCAGGTAGCGGGAGTTTTAGGCGAGCAGTACTTC
D: TRBD2
V: TRBV30
size: NA
J: TRBJ2-7

CDR3: CASILAGEITDTQYF
DNA: TGCGCCAGCATTTTAGCGGGAGAGATCACAGATACGCAGTATTTT
D: TRBD2
V: TRBV5-1
size: NA
J: TRBJ2-3

CDR3: CASSLVAGDTEAFF
DNA: TGTGCCAGCAGCTTAGTTGCAGGGGACACTGAAGCTTTCTTT
D: NA
V: TRBV7-6
size: few
J: TRBJ1-1

CDR3: CASSLRDKSNEQYF
DNA: TGTGCCAGCAGCCTCCGGGACAAAAGTAACGAGCAGTACTTC
D: NA
V: TRBV7-3
size: NA
J: TRBJ2-7

CDR3: CASSLGISSGSTDTQYF
DNA: TGTGCCAGCAGCTTAGGGATTAGTAGCGGGAGCACAGATACGCAGTATTTT
D: TRBD2
V: TRBV11-3
size: NA
J: TRBJ2-3

CDR3: CAISESTYMNTEAFF
DNA: TGTGCCATCAGTGAGTCGACTTACATGAACACTGAAGCTTTCTTT
D: NA
V: TRBV10-3
size: NA
J: TRBJ1-1

CDR3: CASSPGTANEKLFF
DNA: TGTGCCAGCTCTCCCGGGACTGCGAATGAAAAACTGTTTTTT
D: NA
V: TRBV18
size: NA
J: TRBJ1-4

CDR3: CASSPQQTSFRTQYF
DNA: TGTGCCAGCAGTCCGCAGCAGACATCCTTTAGGACCCAGTACTTC
D: NA
V: TRBV6-1
size: NA
J: TRBJ2-5

CDR3: CASGGIPRGEQFF
DNA: TGCGCCAGCGGGGGCATACCTAGGGGTGAGCAGTTCTTC
D: NA
V: TRBV4-1
size: few
J: TRBJ2-1

CDR3: CASSFPNSYNEQFF
DNA: TGCGCCAGCAGCTTTCCAAACTCCTACAATGAGCAGTTCTTC
D: NA
V: TRBV5-1
size: NA
J: TRBJ2-1

CDR3: CASSLGPGGEETQYF
DNA: TGTGCCAGCAGCTTGGGGCCGGGGGGGGAAGAGACCCAGTACTTC
D: TRBD2
V: TRBV5-5
size: few
J: TRBJ2-5

CDR3: CASSVLSGSNVLTF
DNA: TGTGCCAGCAGCGTACTATCCGGGAGCAACGTCCTGACTTTC
D: NA
V: TRBV9
size: NA
J: TRBJ2-6

CDR3: CASSDLYTEAFF
DNA: TGTGCCAGCAGTGATCTGTACACTGAAGCTTTCTTT
D: NA
V: TRBV6-1
size: NA
J: TRBJ1-1

CDR3: CASELLGQGGTEAFF
DNA: TGTGCCAGCGAACTCTTAGGACAGGGTGGGACTGAAGCTTTCTTT
D: TRBD1
V: TRBV5-8
size: few
J: TRBJ1-1

CDR3: CASRGQGYTEAFF
DNA: TGTGCCAGCAGGGGACAGGGGTACACTGAAGCTTTCTTT
D: TRBD1
V: TRBV2
size: NA
J: TRBJ1-1

CDR3: CASSQEGEEDGELFF
DNA: TGTGCCAGCAGCCAAGAAGGGGAGGAAGATGGGGAGCTGTTTTTT
D: NA
V: TRBV4-2
size: NA
J: TRBJ2-2

CDR3: CASSLRQFYGGNTIYF
DNA: TGTGCCAGCAGCTTGAGACAGTTTTACGGCGGAAACACCATATATTTT
D: NA
V: TRBV5-6
size: NA
J: TRBJ1-3

CDR3: CVPGKNEKLFF
DNA: TGCGTCCCGGGAAAAAATGAAAAACTGTTTTTT
D: NA
V: TRBV10-1
size: NA
J: TRBJ1-4

CDR3: CASGYTGTGNTDTQYF
DNA: TGTGCCAGCGGGTACACCGGGACAGGGAACACAGATACGCAGTATTTT
D: TRBD1
V: TRBV7-2
size: NA
J: TRBJ2-3

CDR3: CALRTGGGNSPLHF
DNA: TGTGCCTTGCGGACAGGTGGTGGGAATTCACCCCTCCACTTT
D: TRBD1
V: TRBV30
size: NA
J: TRBJ1-6

CDR3: CAIRQAEAYEQYF
DNA: TGTGCCATCAGACAAGCGGAAGCTTACGAGCAGTACTTC
D: NA
V: TRBV10-3
size: NA
J: TRBJ2-7

CDR3: CASGGSSSYEQYF
DNA: TGTGCCAGCGGGGGGTCCAGCTCCTACGAGCAGTACTTC
D: NA
V: TRBV6-6
size: NA
J: TRBJ2-7

CDR3: CASSLLGQGAQPQHF
DNA: TGTGCCAGCAGCTTGCTTGGACAGGGGGCCCAGCCCCAGCATTTT
D: TRBD1
V: TRBV5-6
size: NA
J: TRBJ1-5

CDR3: CASSPRQGFLTF
DNA: TGTGCCAGCAGCCCCCGACAGGGGTTTCTGACTTTC
D: TRBD1
V: TRBV7-2
size: NA
J: TRBJ2-6

CDR3: CASSEIWWGHMAFF
DNA: TGTGCCAGCAGTGAAATTTGGTGGGGGCACATGGCTTTCTTT
D: NA
V: TRBV6-1
size: NA
J: TRBJ1-1

CDR3: CSVEDQWNEQFF
DNA: TGCAGCGTTGAAGATCAGTGGAATGAGCAGTTCTTC
D: NA
V: TRBV29-1
size: NA
J: TRBJ2-1

CDR3: CASSFHVRGYGYTF
DNA: TGCGCCAGCAGCTTCCATGTCAGGGGCTATGGCTACACCTTC
D: NA
V: TRBV5-1
size: NA
J: TRBJ1-2

CDR3: CAISQPGGTLAQYF
DNA: TGTGCCATCAGTCAGCCAGGGGGAACCTTGGCCCAGTACTTC
D: TRBD1
V: TRBV10-3
size: NA
J: TRBJ2-7

CDR3: CASSWVTSSYEQYF
DNA: TGTGCCAGCAGCTGGGTCACTAGCTCCTACGAGCAGTACTTC
D: NA
V: TRBV7-2
size: NA
J: TRBJ2-7

CDR3: CASSRDRWDTEAFF
DNA: TGTGCCAGCAGCAGAGACAGGTGGGACACTGAAGCTTTCTTT
D: NA
V: TRBV9
size: NA
J: TRBJ1-1

CDR3: CASSQEDRANEKLFF
DNA: TGCGCCAGCAGCCAAGAGGACAGGGCTAATGAAAAACTGTTTTTT
D: TRBD1
V: TRBV4-3
size: NA
J: TRBJ1-4

CDR3: CAWSTVIGGTQYF
DNA: TGTGCCTGGAGTACGGTGATAGGGGGGACCCAGTACTTC
D: NA
V: TRBV30
size: NA
J: TRBJ2-5

CDR3: CASNAGGSTDTQYF
DNA: TGTGCCAGTAATGCGGGAGGGAGCACAGATACGCAGTATTTT
D: TRBD2
V: TRBV9
size: NA
J: TRBJ2-3

CDR3: CASRADRGFNYGYTF
DNA: TGTGCCAGCAGGGCGGACAGGGGATTTAACTATGGCTACACCTTC
D: TRBD1
V: TRBV2
size: NA
J: TRBJ1-2

CDR3: CASGWGTGGQYF
DNA: TGTGCTAGTGGTTGGGGGACAGGGGGTCAGTACTTC
D: TRBD1
V: TRBV12-5
size: NA
J: TRBJ2-7

CDR3: CASSPFEGTGELFF
DNA: TGTGCCAGCTCACCTTTCGAGGGCACCGGGGAGCTGTTTTTT
D: NA
V: TRBV18
size: NA
J: TRBJ2-2